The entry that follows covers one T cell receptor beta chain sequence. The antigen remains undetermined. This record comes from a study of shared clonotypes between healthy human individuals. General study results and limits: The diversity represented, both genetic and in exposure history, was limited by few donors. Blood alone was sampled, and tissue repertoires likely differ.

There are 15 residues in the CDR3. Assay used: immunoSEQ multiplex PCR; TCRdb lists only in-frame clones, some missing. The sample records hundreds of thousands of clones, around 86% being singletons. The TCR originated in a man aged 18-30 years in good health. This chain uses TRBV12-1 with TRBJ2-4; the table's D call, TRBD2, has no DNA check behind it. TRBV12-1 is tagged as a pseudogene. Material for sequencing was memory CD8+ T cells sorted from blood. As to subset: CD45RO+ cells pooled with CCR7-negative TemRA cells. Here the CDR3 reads CASSFVLPAKNIQYF. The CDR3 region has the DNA TGTGCCAGCAGCTTTGTACTACCCGCCAAAAACATTCAGTACTTC.